This TCR beta chain comes out of a study of T-cell reconstitution after alpha-beta-depleted transplantation in children. V was pared by 4 bases and J by 0 bases, with 22 bases between. Germline CDR1 reads ENHRY; CDR2 reads SYGVKD. The CDR3 covers 19 residues. A TCRbeta library incorporating unique molecular identifiers was prepared. Via MiXCR, TCRdb re-called the PCR reads, giving one row per CDR3 protein. The sample holds 250,000 to 300,000 distinct CDR3 sequences, about 9.4% seen once. Findings of the study overall: It was reported that alpha-beta T cells came from several hundred expanded graft clones (about two months after transplant).

This clonotype was counted many times. Its target is not known. The sample was PBMCs, taken before TCRalphabeta/CD19-depleted stem cell transplant. This TCR was sampled from a boy under two years old with acute myeloid leukemia, due to receive a stem cell transplant. The chain joins TRBV10-3 to TRBJ2-1, with D perhaps TRBD1 or TRBD2 (5 bases each). This chain's CDR3 is CAISGLSGTPGFSYNEQFF. CDR3 DNA sequence: TGTGCCATCAGTGGGTTATCCGGGACGCCAGGCTTCTCCTACAATGAGCAGTTCTTC.